This passage covers 24 T cell receptor beta chains from one sample sequenced in a study of neurological immune-mediated disorders. TCRdb re-derived calls from the 5' RACE reads in MiXCR, one entry per CDR3 protein. The table has tens of thousands of distinct CDR3 sequences, approximately 4% seen once. Sequencing was performed on PBMCs. Receptors were obtained from a man in his fifties with multiple sclerosis.

In its sample, this clonotype was seen many times. The gene calls are TRBV5-1 and TRBJ2-7; 11 nucleotides line up with TRBD1. V lost 4 bases to trimming and J lost 4 bases; unmatched junction nucleotides: 4. The CDR3 loop spans 14 amino acids. Germline CDR1 is SGHRS and CDR2 is YFSETQ. The CDR3 DNA sequence: TGCGCCAGCAGCAGTGGACAGGGGGCGTACGAGCAGTACTTC. It codes for CASSSGQGAYEQYF.

This clonotype was detected only a few times. Given a much more abundant clone one base away, this may be a read error. This chain connects TRBV4-1 to TRBJ2-7; 10 bases align to TRBD1. This CDR3 spans 14 amino acids. Germline CDR1 is MGHRA and CDR2 is YSYEKL. V was pared by 4 bases and J by 7 bases, with 7 bases of the junction left unmatched. The CDR3 region is CASSLTGGIEEQYF. The CDR3 nucleotides are TGCGCCAGCAGCCTGACAGGGGGCATAGAAGAGCAGTACTTC.

The chain combines TRBV20-1 with TRBJ1-1; D not resolved. The CDR3 contains 14 residues. V lost 0 bases to trimming and J lost 11 bases, with 19 bases between them. Germline CDR1 DFQATT, CDR2 SNEGSKA (reference sequence). Here the CDR3 reads CSARDPDDLTGAFF. Here the CDR3 DNA reads TGCAGTGCTAGAGATCCCGACGACCTGACTGGGGCTTTCTTT.

In its sample, this clonotype was seen many times. V usage is TRBV20-1 and J usage is TRBJ2-2; D is uncertain. Trimming took 0 bases from V and 1 from J, leaving 9 bases between them. The CDR3 has 15 amino acids. Germline V gene lookup returns CDR1 DFQATT and CDR2 SNEGSKA (reference sequence). For the CDR3, the DNA is TGCAGTGCTAGAGACCGGATTAAGAACACCGGGGAGCTGTTTTTT. It specifies CSARDRIKNTGELFF.

This clonotype was recorded at least ten times. The rearrangement uses TRBV7-9 and TRBJ2-3; 8 positions agree with TRBD1. CDR1 is SEHNR, CDR2 FQNEAQ, per germline (reference sequence). With 5 bases clipped from V and 1 base from J, the junction kept 5 bases outside the gene matches. The CDR3 consists of 15 residues. CDR3 protein: CASSLSTGGTDTQYF. CDR3 DNA sequence: TGTGCCAGCAGCCTATCGACAGGGGGCACAGATACGCAGTATTTT. The variable domain in full, with the rest retrieved from reference TRBV7-9 and TRBJ2-3, is DTGVSQNPRHKITKRGQNVTFRCDPISEHNRLYWYRQTLGQGPEFLTYFQNEAQLEKSRLLSDRFSAERPKGSFSTLEIQRTEQGDSAMYLCASSLSTGGTDTQYFGPGTRLTVL.

This clonotype was seen ten or more times. The V gene is TRBV5-6, the J gene TRBJ1-2; D is undetermined. The CDR3 totals 16 residues. V gave up 2 bases and J gave up 0 bases, with 14 bases separating them. Per the germline V gene, CDR1 is SGHDT and CDR2 is YYEEEE. CDR3 sequence (DNA): TGTGCCAGCAGCTTTGGAAAGGGAATAGCTAACTATGGCTACACCTTC. It is translated as CASSFGKGIANYGYTF.

This clonotype appeared many times. The chain recombines TRBV20-1 with TRBJ2-1; D remains unclear. This CDR3 is built from 16 residues. Germline lookup yields CDR1 DFQATT and CDR2 SNEGSKA (reference sequence). V lost 4 bases and J lost 0, with 16 bases in between. The CDR3 is CSATGSTLSSYNEQFF. CDR3 nucleotide sequence: TGCAGTGCTACCGGATCCACCCTGAGCTCCTACAATGAGCAGTTCTTC.

This clonotype has a count of ten or more. The V and J genes are TRBV13 and TRBJ2-1; a weak D match, TRBD1 (5 bases). Trimming stripped 6 bases from V and 6 bases from J, with 12 bases between. The CDR3 totals 13 residues. Germline-derived CDR1 and CDR2 are PRHDT and FYEKMQ (reference sequence). The CDR3 protein is CASSSDSPNEQFF. CDR3 nucleotides: TGTGCCAGCAGTTCCGACAGTCCCAATGAGCAGTTCTTC.

This clonotype was counted ten times or more. The CDR3 sequence: CASSPLGQALDTQYF. The CDR3 bases are TGTGCCAGCTCACCTCTGGGACAGGCATTAGATACGCAGTATTTT. The V gene is TRBV18, the J gene TRBJ2-3, with 8 bases lining up with TRBD1. The germline V gene has CDR1 KGHSH and CDR2 LQKENI. The CDR3 loop spans 15 amino acids. Trimming at V came to 3 bases and at J to 5 bases, leaving 7 bases not matched to a gene.

This clonotype has a count of ten or more. This sequence joins TRBV7-2 and TRBJ1-1; D remains ambiguous. The V gene's germline CDR1 is SGHTA and CDR2 FQGNSA. V lost 2 bases to trimming and J lost 1 base, with 8 bases between them. The CDR3 covers 14 residues. The CDR3 spells CASSLLGSNTEAFF. DNA for the CDR3: TGTGCCAGCAGCTTACTGGGGTCGAACACTGAAGCTTTCTTT.

This clonotype was observed a handful of times. CDR3 sequence: CSVETGLEAFF. As DNA, the CDR3 is TGCAGCGTTGAAACGGGACTCGAAGCTTTCTTT. The genes are TRBV29-1 and TRBJ1-1, with D perhaps matching TRBD1 (5 bases). The CDR3 covers 11 residues. From germline, CDR1 is SQVTM and CDR2 ANQGSEA. The germline V and J ends were trimmed by 2 bases and 8 bases, with 9 bases remaining between them.

This clonotype was recorded at least ten times. This chain joins TRBV5-1 and TRBJ2-2; tentative D call: TRBD2 (5 bases). The CDR3 extends over 16 amino acids. Trimming pared 4 bases from V and 0 bases from J, leaving 13 bases between. Germline assignment: CDR1 SGHRS and CDR2 YFSETQ. This CDR3 reads CASSTRSSANTGELFF. The CDR3 DNA is TGCGCCAGCAGCACCCGCAGTAGCGCGAACACCGGGGAGCTGTTTTTT.

The chain has TRBV20-1 and TRBJ2-4; 9 bases line up with TRBD1. Per germline, CDR1 DFQATT and CDR2 SNEGSKA (reference sequence). After removal of 2 bases from V and 7 bases from J, the junction contained 9 bases not matched to a gene. The CDR3 length is 15 residues. For the CDR3, the DNA is TGCAGTGCTAGAAGGGACAGGGTTCTGGGGAACATTCAGTACTTC. Residues: CSARRDRVLGNIQYF.

This clonotype was detected ten times or more. The genes are TRBV5-1 and TRBJ2-3; 7 bases fit TRBD1. CDR1 and CDR2 (germline): SGHRS, YFSETQ. With V trimmed by 2 bases and J by 9 bases, 12 bases remained unmatched. This CDR3 has 15 residues. The chain's CDR3 is CASSLTPSTGLTQYF. CDR3 sequence (DNA): TGCGCCAGCAGCTTAACCCCATCGACAGGGTTGACGCAGTATTTT.

There are many counts of this clonotype. The rearrangement links TRBV7-9 to TRBJ1-1; D unclear. Trimming stripped 6 bases from V and 3 bases from J, with 14 bases between. The germline CDR1 and CDR2 sequences are SEHNR and FQNEAQ (reference sequence). The CDR3 spans 14 residues. The CDR3 is CASSRTTGDTEAFF. The CDR3 bases are TGTGCCAGCAGTCGTACGACTGGGGACACTGAAGCTTTCTTT.

This chain links TRBV7-3 with TRBJ2-1; perhaps TRBD1 as D (6 bases). Germline V gene lookup returns CDR1 SGHTA and CDR2 FQGTGA. The V end lost 5 bases, the J end lost 4 bases, and 15 bases lay between the germline ends. The CDR3 totals 15 residues. The CDR3 sequence: CASSKDSSTYNEQFF. The CDR3 coding sequence is TGTGCCAGCAGCAAGGACAGCTCAACATACAATGAGCAGTTCTTC.

This clonotype has ten or more counts. The chain combines TRBV7-3 with TRBJ1-1; a weak D match, TRBD1 (5 bases). The germline gives CDR1 SGHTA, CDR2 FQGTGA. V gave up 5 bases and J gave up 5 bases, with 18 bases separating them. The CDR3 is 15 residues long. The CDR3 nucleotides read TGTGCCAGCAGCCCATGGGGCGGTCTGGAAACTGAAGCTTTCTTT. This codes for CASSPWGGLETEAFF. Based on the CDR3 plus reference TRBV7-3 and TRBJ1-1, the full variable domain is GAGVSQTPSNKVTEKGKYVELRCDPISGHTALYWYRQSLGQGPEFLIYFQGTGAADDSGLPNDRFFAVRPEGSVSTLKIQRTERGDSAVYLCASSPWGGLETEAFFGQGTRLTVV.

Comment on this clonotype: One end of the junction fails to match germline, which may point to a read error. V gene TRBV18 combines with J gene TRBJ1-5, with 9 bases lining up with TRBD1. Germline CDR1 and CDR2: KGHSH and LQKENI. The CDR3 has 14 amino acids. CDR3 protein: CASSPGQGNQPQNF. CDR3 DNA: TGTGCCAGCTCACCGGGACAGGGTAACCAGCCCCAGAATTTT. Drawing the rest from reference TRBV18 and TRBJ1-5, the complete variable domain is NAGVMQNPRHLVRRRGQEARLRCSPMKGHSHVYWYRQLPEEGLKFMVYLQKENIIDESGMPKERFSAEFPKEGPSILRIQQVVRGDSAAYFCASSPGQGNQPQNFGDGTRLSIL.

This clonotype was recorded many times. CDR3 region: CSARRSTDTQYF. The CDR3 DNA sequence: TGCAGTGCTAGACGGAGCACAGATACGCAGTATTTT. The J gene is TRBJ2-3, the V gene TRBV20-1; D is undetermined. Trimming took off 2 bases at V and 0 bases at J, with 3 bases between the two ends. The CDR3 extends over 12 amino acids. CDR1 and CDR2 from the germline V gene are DFQATT and SNEGSKA (reference sequence).

This clonotype has a count of ten or more. The DNA of the CDR3 is TGCAGCGTTGATGGTAGCGGGAGGATTAATGAGCAGTTCTTC. It translates to CSVDGSGRINEQFF. The rearrangement links TRBV29-1 to TRBJ2-1, with 10 positions matching TRBD2. This CDR3 spans 14 amino acids. The J segment lost 7 bases and the V segment lost 3 bases, leaving 6 bases of the junction unmatched. CDR1 and CDR2 from the germline V gene are SQVTM and ANQGSEA.

This clonotype was found many times. This chain uses TRBV20-1 with TRBJ2-3, with D possibly called TRBD1 or TRBD2 (6 bases each). Germline V gives CDR1 DFQATT, CDR2 SNEGSKA (reference sequence). V lost 3 bases to trimming and J lost 4 bases, with 20 bases between them. The CDR3 totals 16 residues. As DNA, the CDR3 is TGCAGTGCTAGCAGCCCCCTCGGGGGCTGGGCAGATACGCAGTATTTT. It encodes CSASSPLGGWADTQYF.

This clonotype has a count of ten or more. The CDR3, as DNA: TGTGCCAGCAGTGCCCTAGCGGGGGCCTACGAGCAGTACTTC. Protein sequence: CASSALAGAYEQYF. V is TRBV2 and J is TRBJ2-7, with 10 bases that match TRBD2. Germline V gives CDR1 SNHLY, CDR2 FYNNEI. The ends lost 4 bases at V and 2 bases at J; junction bases unmatched: 2. The CDR3 is 14 residues long.

Ten or more counts support this clonotype. This chain uses TRBV27 with TRBJ2-2; 11 positions agree with TRBD1. The CDR3 has 16 residues. The junction had 1 base not matched to a gene; V was cut back by 1 base and J by 3 bases. From germline, CDR1 is MNHEY and CDR2 SMNVEV (reference sequence). The DNA of the CDR3 is TGTGCCAGCAGTTTATTGGACAGGGGGCACACCGGGGAGCTGTTTTTT. It is translated as CASSLLDRGHTGELFF.

This clonotype was recorded many times. This rearrangement joins TRBV12-3 or TRBV12-4 to TRBJ2-3, with a weak D call TRBD1 (6 bases). Trimming pared 5 bases from V and 8 bases from J, leaving 11 bases between. The CDR3 runs 12 residues. CDR3 sequence (DNA): TGTGCCAGCAGTCAGCTACAGGGTACGCAGTATTTT. This encodes CASSQLQGTQYF.